This T cell receptor beta chain stems from a study of blood T cells in healthy people across ages. There are 16 residues in the CDR3. Trimming removed 5 bases from V and 6 bases from J, with 20 bases in between. This clonotype was seen a few times. Each sample gave at least 6.5 million isolated PBMCs. PCR was performed a second time for roughly 7 to 11 cycles using a sample-barcoded 5' primer and a J-beta primer mix. Every cDNA was tagged by a template-switch adaptor with 12 random nucleotides. TCRdb redid the calling of the 5' RACE reads with MiXCR, one entry per CDR3 protein. Of 600,000 to 900,000 distinct CDR3 sequences listed, around 25% were seen once; the top ten hold over 2.5%. Separately, the same data were catalogued under a study of T cells of mothers and their children. That work contributes: The authors added sample barcodes and 2-4 random nucleotides using the M1S primer of the second PCR.

The receptor was isolated from a boy aged 5-17 years in good health. Sequencing used blood. The V and J genes are TRBV12-3 or TRBV12-4 and TRBJ2-1; D call uncertain. DNA of the CDR3: TGTGCCAGCAGTCTCCTGACGTGGCGGCCGGGCAATGAGCAGTTCTTC. It codes for CASSLLTWRPGNEQFF.